Below, one TCR beta chain is given with its context. The antigen remains undetermined. This sample is part of a study of T-cell reconstitution after alpha-beta-depleted transplantation in children. Study-wide findings and caveats: High day-60 TCRbeta diversity in some patients came from surviving recipient T cells and thymic progenitors. About two months after transplant, alpha-beta T cells reportedly came from several hundred expanded graft clones.

TCRbeta library construction was performed incorporating unique molecular identifiers. TCRdb ran MiXCR on the PCR reads and lists one entry per CDR3 protein. The table includes around 300,000 distinct CDR3 sequences, approximately 10% detected once. Germline CDR1 LNHDA, CDR2 SQIVND (reference sequence). CDR3 length: 15 amino acids. The V gene end was trimmed by 4 bases and the J gene end by 5 bases; junction bases not matched to a gene: 5. The TCR was taken from a male patient under 10 years old who had a stem cell transplant for chronic granulomatous disease, so the T cells may come from the graft donor. The sequencing used peripheral blood, collected 180 days after TCRalphabeta/CD19-depleted stem cell transplant. The rearrangement joins TRBV19 to TRBJ2-2; 9 positions agree with TRBD2. The CDR3 nucleotides read TGTGCCAGTAGTAGTAGCGGGAGACGGACCGGGGAGCTGTTTTTT. This encodes CASSSSGRRTGELFF.